The rows below give T cell receptor beta chains drawn from one sample of a study of blood T cells in healthy people across ages. TCRdb re-derived calls from the 5' RACE reads in MiXCR, one entry per CDR3 protein. The data contain about 730,000 distinct CDR3 sequences, around 46% of them singletons. Sequencing used blood. The receptors were sampled from a woman aged 55-69 years in good health. CDR3s include the opening cysteine and the closing phenylalanine or tryptophan. A D gene is named only where the DNA matches it firmly. Only some rows state a clone size, as once, few, many or a class for expanded clones.

TRBV12-3/TRBV12-4	-	TRBJ1-2	TRBD1	TGTGCCAGCAGATCCACTTTACCCTGGGACAGGGAGACCTATGGCCACACCTTC	CASRSTLPWDRETYGHTF
TRBV11-2	few	TRBJ1-2	TRBD1	TGTGCCAGCAGCCCTTCGGCGGGACAGACCTATGGCTACACCTTC	CASSPSAGQTYGYTF
TRBV5-6	-	TRBJ1-6	-	TGTGCCAGCACCCGAGTGGACGCGCCTAGTTCACCCCTCCACTTT	CASTRVDAPSSPLHF
TRBV29-1	-	TRBJ2-1	TRBD1	TGCAGCGCTAACAGGGGGCCCTACGAGCAGTTCTTC	CSANRGPYEQFF
TRBV9	-	TRBJ2-7	-	TGTGCCAGCAGCGGCCGTCGGGGGTCCCACGAGCAGTACTTC	CASSGRRGSHEQYF
TRBV10-3	-	TRBJ1-2	-	TGTGCCGGTACCTCAGGGGTCTCTAACTATGGCTACACCTTC	CAGTSGVSNYGYTF
TRBV3-1	few	TRBJ2-7	-	TGTGCCAGCAGCCCGTCTTCGATCTACGAGCAGTACTTC	CASSPSSIYEQYF
TRBV6-5	-	TRBJ1-6	-	TGTGCCAGCAGCCCGACCCGAACAGGGCTTTCACCCCTCCACTTT	CASSPTRTGLSPLHF
TRBV5-1	-	TRBJ2-1	TRBD1	TGCGCCAGCAGCTTGGTTGGACAGGACTACAATGAGCAGTTCTTC	CASSLVGQDYNEQFF
TRBV20-1	few	TRBJ1-2	-	TGCAGTGCTCGGACACTTGGAAACTATGGCTACACCTTC	CSARTLGNYGYTF
TRBV20-1	many	TRBJ2-7	-	TGCAGTGCTAGAGACCCCGTCCCCTCGGGGCAGTACTTC	CSARDPVPSGQYF